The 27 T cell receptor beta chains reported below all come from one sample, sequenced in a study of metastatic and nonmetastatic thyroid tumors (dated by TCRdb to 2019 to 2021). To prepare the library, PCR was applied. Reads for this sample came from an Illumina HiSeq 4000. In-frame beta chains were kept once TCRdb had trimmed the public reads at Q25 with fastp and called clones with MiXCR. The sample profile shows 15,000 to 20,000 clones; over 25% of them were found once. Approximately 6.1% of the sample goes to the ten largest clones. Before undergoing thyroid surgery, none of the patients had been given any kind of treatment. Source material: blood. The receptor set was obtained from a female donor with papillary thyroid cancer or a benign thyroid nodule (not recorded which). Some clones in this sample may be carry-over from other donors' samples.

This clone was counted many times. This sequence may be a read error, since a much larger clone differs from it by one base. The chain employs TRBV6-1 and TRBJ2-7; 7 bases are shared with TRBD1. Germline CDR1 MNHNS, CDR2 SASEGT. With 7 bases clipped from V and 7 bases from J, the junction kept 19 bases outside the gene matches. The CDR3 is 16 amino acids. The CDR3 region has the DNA TGTGCCAGCACCAGCATGCGGTGGACAGGCGAGGGGGAGCAGTACTTC. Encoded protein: CASTSMRWTGEGEQYF.

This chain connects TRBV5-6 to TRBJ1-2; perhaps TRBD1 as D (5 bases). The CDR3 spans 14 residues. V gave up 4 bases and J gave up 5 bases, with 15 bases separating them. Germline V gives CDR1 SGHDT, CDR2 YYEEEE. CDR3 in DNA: TGTGCCAGCAGCCCCCGGGGGAGGGGTTATGGCTACACCTTC. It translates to CASSPRGRGYGYTF.

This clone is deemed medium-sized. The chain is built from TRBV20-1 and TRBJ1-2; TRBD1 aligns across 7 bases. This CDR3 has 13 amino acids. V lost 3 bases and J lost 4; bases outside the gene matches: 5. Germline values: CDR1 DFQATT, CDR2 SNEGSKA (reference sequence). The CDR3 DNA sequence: TGCAGTGCTAGGGGGGCAGGGGGCTATGGCTACACCTTC. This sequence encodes CSARGAGGYGYTF.

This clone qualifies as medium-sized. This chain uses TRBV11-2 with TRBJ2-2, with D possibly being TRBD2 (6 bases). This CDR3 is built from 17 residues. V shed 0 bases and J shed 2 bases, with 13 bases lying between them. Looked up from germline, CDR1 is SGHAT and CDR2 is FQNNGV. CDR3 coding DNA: TGTGCCAGCAGCTTAGACGGGAGATTAACCAACACCGGGGAGCTGTTTTTT. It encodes CASSLDGRLTNTGELFF.

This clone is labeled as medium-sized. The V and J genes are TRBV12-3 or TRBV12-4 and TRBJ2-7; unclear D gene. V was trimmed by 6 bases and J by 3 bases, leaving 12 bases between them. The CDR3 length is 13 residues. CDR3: CASSRKYGYEQYF. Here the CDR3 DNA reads TGTGCCAGCAGCCGAAAATACGGCTACGAGCAGTACTTC.

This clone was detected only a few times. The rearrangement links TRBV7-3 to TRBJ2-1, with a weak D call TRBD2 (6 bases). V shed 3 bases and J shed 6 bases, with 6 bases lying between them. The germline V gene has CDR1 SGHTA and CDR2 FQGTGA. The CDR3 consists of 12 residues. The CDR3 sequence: CASSFSGNEQFF. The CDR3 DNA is TGTGCCAGCAGCTTTAGCGGCAATGAGCAGTTCTTC.

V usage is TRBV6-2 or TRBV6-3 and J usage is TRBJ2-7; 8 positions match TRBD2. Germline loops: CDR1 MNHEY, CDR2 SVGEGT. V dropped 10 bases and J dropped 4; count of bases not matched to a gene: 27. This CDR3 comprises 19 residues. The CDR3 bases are TGTGCCAACAGGCTCCCGAATCGGGAGGGTTTGGGATCTGGGTACGAGCAGTACTTC. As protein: CANRLPNREGLGSGYEQYF.

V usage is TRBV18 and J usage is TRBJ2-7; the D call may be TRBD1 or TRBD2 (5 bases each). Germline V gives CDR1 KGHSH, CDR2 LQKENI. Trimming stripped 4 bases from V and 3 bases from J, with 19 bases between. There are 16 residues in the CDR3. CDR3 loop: CASSQLPGPGNYEQYF. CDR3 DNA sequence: TGTGCCAGCTCACAACTACCGGGACCGGGTAACTACGAGCAGTACTTC.

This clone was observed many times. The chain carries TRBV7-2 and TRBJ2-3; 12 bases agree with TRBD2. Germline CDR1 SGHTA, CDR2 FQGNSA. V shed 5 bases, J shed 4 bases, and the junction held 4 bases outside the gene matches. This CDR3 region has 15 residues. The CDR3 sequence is CASSPSGRGADTQYF. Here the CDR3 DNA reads TGTGCCAGCAGCCCTAGCGGGAGGGGGGCAGATACGCAGTATTTT.

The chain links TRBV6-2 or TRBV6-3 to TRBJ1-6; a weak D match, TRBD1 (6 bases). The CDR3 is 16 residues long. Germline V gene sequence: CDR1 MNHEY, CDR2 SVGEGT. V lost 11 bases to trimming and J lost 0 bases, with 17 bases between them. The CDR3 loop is CAARTGQSSYNSPLHF. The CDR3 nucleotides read TGTGCCGCCCGGACGGGACAAAGCTCCTATAATTCACCCCTCCACTTT.

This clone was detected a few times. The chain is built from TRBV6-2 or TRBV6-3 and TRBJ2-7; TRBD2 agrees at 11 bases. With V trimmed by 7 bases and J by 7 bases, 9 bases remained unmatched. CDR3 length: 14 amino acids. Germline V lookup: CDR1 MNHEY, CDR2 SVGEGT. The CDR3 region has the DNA TGTGCCAGCAATATAGCGGGAGGGTCCGGTGAGCAGTACTTC. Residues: CASNIAGGSGEQYF.

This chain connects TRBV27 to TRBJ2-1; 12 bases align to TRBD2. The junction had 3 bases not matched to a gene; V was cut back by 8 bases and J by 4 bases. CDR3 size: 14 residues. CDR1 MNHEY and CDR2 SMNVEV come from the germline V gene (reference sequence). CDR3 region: CASRTSGTYNEQFF. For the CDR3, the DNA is TGTGCCAGCCGGACTAGCGGGACATACAATGAGCAGTTCTTC.

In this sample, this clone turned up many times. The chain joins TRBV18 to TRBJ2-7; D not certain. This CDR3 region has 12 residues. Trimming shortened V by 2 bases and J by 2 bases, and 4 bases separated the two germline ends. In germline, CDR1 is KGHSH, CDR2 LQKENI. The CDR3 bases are TGTGCCAGCTCACCAGCGGCCTACGAGCAGTACTTC. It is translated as CASSPAAYEQYF.

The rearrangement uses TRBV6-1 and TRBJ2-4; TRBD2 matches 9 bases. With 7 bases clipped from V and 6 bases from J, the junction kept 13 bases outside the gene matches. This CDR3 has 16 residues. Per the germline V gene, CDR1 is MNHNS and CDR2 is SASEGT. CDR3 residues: CASIELPGLAVNIQYF. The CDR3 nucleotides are TGTGCCAGCATCGAACTCCCGGGACTAGCTGTAAACATTCAGTACTTC.

CDR3 sequence reads: CASSQGFRLNRGQPQHF. The CDR3 DNA reads as TGTGCCAGCAGCCAAGGTTTCCGGCTCAATCGGGGTCAGCCCCAGCATTTT. The chain carries TRBV3-1 and TRBJ1-5; D is ambiguous. The CDR3 has 17 amino acids. Per the germline V gene, CDR1 is LGHDT and CDR2 is YNNKEL (reference sequence). Deletions cut 1 base from V and 6 bases from J, with 19 bases between. Complete variable domain (other parts from reference TRBV3-1 and TRBJ1-5): DTAVSQTPKYLVTQMGNDKSIKCEQNLGHDTMYWYKQDSKKFLKIMFSYNNKELIINETVPNRFSPKSPDKAHLNLHINSLELGDSAVYFCASSQGFRLNRGQPQHFGDGTRLSIL.

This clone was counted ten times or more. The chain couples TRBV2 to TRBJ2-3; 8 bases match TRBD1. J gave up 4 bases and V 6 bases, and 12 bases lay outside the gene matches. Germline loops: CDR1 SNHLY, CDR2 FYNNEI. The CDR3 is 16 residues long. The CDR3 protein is CASSRTGGFTADTQYF. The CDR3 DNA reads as TGTGCCAGCAGCCGAACAGGGGGGTTCACAGCAGATACGCAGTATTTT.

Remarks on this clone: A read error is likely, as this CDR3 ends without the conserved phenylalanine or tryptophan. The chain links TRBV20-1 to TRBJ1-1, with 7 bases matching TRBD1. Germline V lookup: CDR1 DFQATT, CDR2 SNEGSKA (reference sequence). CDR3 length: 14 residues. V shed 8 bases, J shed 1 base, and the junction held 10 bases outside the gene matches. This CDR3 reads CSSTQGNRNTEAFL. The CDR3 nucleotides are TGCAGTTCTACACAGGGGAACAGGAACACTGAAGCTTTCCTT.

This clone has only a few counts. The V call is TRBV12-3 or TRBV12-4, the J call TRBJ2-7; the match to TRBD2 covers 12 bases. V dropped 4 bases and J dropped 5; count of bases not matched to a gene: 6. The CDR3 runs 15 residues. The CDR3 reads CASSSGLAGKHEQYV. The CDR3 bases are TGTGCCAGCAGTTCCGGACTAGCGGGAAAACACGAGCAGTACGTC.

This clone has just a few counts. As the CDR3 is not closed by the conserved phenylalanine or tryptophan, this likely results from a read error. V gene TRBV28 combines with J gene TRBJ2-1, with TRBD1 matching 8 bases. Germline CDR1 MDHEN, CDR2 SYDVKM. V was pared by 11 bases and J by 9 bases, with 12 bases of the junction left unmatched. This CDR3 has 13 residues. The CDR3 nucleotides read TGTGCCGGCACCCCGTCAGGGGGCAGTGAGCAGTTCCTC. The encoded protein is CAGTPSGGSEQFL.

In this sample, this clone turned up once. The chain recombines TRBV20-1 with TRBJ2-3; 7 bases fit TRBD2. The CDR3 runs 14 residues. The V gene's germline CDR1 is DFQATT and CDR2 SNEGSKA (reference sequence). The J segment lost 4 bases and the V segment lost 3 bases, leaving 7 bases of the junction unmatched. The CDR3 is CSASPTAGSDTQYF. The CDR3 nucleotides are TGCAGTGCTAGCCCGACAGCGGGATCAGATACGCAGTATTTT.

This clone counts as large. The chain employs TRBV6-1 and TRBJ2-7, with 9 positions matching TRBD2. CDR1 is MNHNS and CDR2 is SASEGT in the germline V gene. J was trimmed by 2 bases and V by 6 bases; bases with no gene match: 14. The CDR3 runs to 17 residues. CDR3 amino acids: CASRVSAIAGETYEQYF. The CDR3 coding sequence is TGTGCCAGCAGGGTCAGCGCCATAGCGGGAGAGACCTACGAGCAGTACTTC.

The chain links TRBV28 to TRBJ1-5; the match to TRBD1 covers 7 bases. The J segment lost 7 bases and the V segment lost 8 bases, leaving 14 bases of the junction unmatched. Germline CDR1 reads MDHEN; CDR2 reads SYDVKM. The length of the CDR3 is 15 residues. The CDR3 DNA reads TGTGCCAGCCTAGCCGGCAGGGGGTTAGGACAGCCCCAGCATTTT. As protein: CASLAGRGLGQPQHF.

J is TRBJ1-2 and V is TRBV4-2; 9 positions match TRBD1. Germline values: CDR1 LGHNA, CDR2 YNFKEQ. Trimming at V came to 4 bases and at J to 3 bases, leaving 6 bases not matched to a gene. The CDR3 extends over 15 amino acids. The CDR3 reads CASSRRTGEDYGYTF. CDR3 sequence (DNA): TGTGCCAGCAGCCGAAGGACAGGGGAGGACTATGGCTACACCTTC.

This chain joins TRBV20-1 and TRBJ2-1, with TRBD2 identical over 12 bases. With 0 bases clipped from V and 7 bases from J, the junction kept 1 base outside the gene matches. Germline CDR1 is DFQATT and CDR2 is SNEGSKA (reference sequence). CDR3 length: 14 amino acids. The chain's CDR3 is CSARELAGGNEQFF. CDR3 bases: TGCAGTGCTAGAGAACTAGCGGGAGGTAATGAGCAGTTCTTC.

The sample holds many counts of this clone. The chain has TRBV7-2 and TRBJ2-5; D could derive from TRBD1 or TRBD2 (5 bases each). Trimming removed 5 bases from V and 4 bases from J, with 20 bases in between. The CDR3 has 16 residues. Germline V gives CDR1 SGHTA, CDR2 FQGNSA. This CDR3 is CASSGTRDPRRETQYF. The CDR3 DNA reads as TGTGCCAGCAGCGGAACCAGGGACCCCAGGAGAGAGACCCAGTACTTC.

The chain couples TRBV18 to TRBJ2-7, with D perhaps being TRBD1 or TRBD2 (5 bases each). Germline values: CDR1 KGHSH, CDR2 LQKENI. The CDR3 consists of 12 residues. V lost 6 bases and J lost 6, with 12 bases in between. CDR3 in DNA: TGTGCCAGCTCGGGGGACGAGGCCGAGCAGTACTTC. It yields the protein CASSGDEAEQYF.

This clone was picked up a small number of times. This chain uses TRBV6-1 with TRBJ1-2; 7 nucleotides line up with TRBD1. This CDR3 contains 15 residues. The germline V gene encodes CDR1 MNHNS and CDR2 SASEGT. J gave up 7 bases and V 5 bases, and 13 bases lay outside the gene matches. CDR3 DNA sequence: TGTGCCAGCAGTCCCGGCCCTGGACAGGTTGGTGGCTACACCTTC. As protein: CASSPGPGQVGGYTF.